This T cell receptor beta chain was retrieved from a study of cytomegalovirus exposure and HLA in healthy donors. The study's findings and limits: In an earlier analysis, in 540 or so donors, most V segments appeared productive either ~87% or ~30% of the time. The authors judged a highly shared variant cluster likely a sequencing artifact.

This clone has just one count. Its antigen is as yet unknown. Vbeta (60) and Jbeta (13) primers were used in the PCR. Libraries were prepared by immunoSEQ multiplex PCR; TCRdb keeps only in-frame clonotypes and omits some of them. The data contain fewer than 200,000 clones, just under 80% of them singletons. Sequenced: PBMCs. The TCR originated in a woman aged 50 to 65 in good health and CMV-seronegative.

The CDR3 coding sequence is TGTGCCAGCAGCGTAGGGCTAGCGGGAGTAGATGAGCAGTTCTTC. This gives the protein CASSVGLAGVDEQFF. This rearrangement joins TRBV9 to TRBJ2-1; 10 bases agree with TRBD2. CDR1 SGDLS and CDR2 YYNGEE come from the germline V gene. The CDR3 totals 15 residues. V lost 0 bases and J lost 8; bases outside the gene matches: 5.